The 8 T cell receptor beta chains below come from one sample, sequenced in a study of post-analysis software for immune sequencing data. General study findings and limits: Patients carried roughly five TRBV segments more frequently than controls did, and TRBV5-6, TRBV5-1 and TRBV20-1 were among them.

Carried by the TCR beta cDNA libraries were unique molecular identifiers. A single record per CDR3 protein comes from TCRdb applying MiXCR to the PCR reads. The sample holds approximately 660,000 distinct CDR3 sequences, over 45% seen once. These receptors have no identified antigens. Sequenced: blood. The receptors come from a girl aged 2-10 years with multiple sclerosis.

The chain carries TRBV29-1 and TRBJ2-1; the D gene could be TRBD1 or TRBD2 (6 bases each). Germline values: CDR1 SQVTM, CDR2 ANQGSEA. The CDR3 covers 13 residues. Trimming left V 4 bases short and J 7 bases short, with 14 bases between. The CDR3 DNA follows: TGCAGCGTTGCTTCGGGGGCGAGGAATGAGCAGTTCTTC. It translates to CSVASGARNEQFF.

A remark on this clonotype: A junction boundary mismatches the germline segment, possibly from a read error. The rearrangement uses TRBV9 and TRBJ2-1; D perhaps matches TRBD2 (6 bases). Looked up from germline, CDR1 is SGDLS and CDR2 is YYNGEE. The CDR3 runs 16 residues. The CDR3: CASSVGRGITYNEQFF. The DNA for the CDR3 is TGTGCCAGCAGCGTAGGTCGCGGGATCACCTACAATGAACAGTTCTTC.

This clonotype has a handful of counts. The rearrangement links TRBV20-1 to TRBJ2-5, with D perhaps being TRBD1 or TRBD2 (5 bases each). The CDR3 contains 15 residues. Trimming took 4 bases from V and 2 from J, leaving 17 bases between them. Per germline, CDR1 DFQATT and CDR2 SNEGSKA (reference sequence). The CDR3 DNA follows: TGCAGTGCTATAGGCCAGGGAGTCGGGCAAGAGACCCAGTACTTC. Translating it yields CSAIGQGVGQETQYF.

This clonotype came up a few times. J is TRBJ2-3 and V is TRBV9; D ambiguous. In germline, CDR1 is SGDLS, CDR2 YYNGEE. CDR3 length equals 15 residues. Trimming left V 4 bases short and J 1 base short, with 13 bases between. The CDR3 nucleotides are TGTGCCAGCAGCCCTCTTATGTGGGGCACAGATACGCAGTATTTT. Translating gives CASSPLMWGTDTQYF.

V is TRBV7-8 and J is TRBJ2-1; D possibly matches TRBD1 or TRBD2 (5 bases each). Trimming took off 1 base at V and 4 bases at J, with 11 bases between the two ends. Per the germline V gene, CDR1 is SGHVS and CDR2 is FQNEAQ. The length of the CDR3 is 15 residues. The CDR3 loop reads CASSLVVGEYNEQFF. CDR3 DNA sequence: TGTGCCAGCAGCTTAGTTGTGGGGGAGTACAATGAGCAGTTCTTC.

V is TRBV3-1 and J is TRBJ2-7; D uncertain. The tail of the sequence fits TRBJ2-4 better, so the J call may be wrong. The CDR3 spans 12 residues. Germline loops: CDR1 LGHDT, CDR2 YNNKEL (reference sequence). The CDR3 sequence: CASSQDVNIQYF. The CDR3 DNA sequence: TGTGCCAGCAGCCAAGACGTAAACATTCAGTACTTC.

J is TRBJ2-1 and V is TRBV5-1; weak D call: TRBD1 (6 bases). The CDR3 sequence is 16 residues long. V lost 1 base, J lost 4 bases, and 15 bases lay in between. The germline V gene encodes CDR1 SGHRS and CDR2 YFSETQ. This CDR3 is CASSLNLQGWYNEQFF. CDR3 nucleotide sequence: TGCGCCAGCAGCTTGAACTTACAGGGATGGTACAATGAGCAGTTCTTC.

J is TRBJ2-7 and V is TRBV11-2; D may be TRBD1 or TRBD2 (6 bases each). CDR1 SGHAT and CDR2 FQNNGV come from the germline V gene. The CDR3 has 15 residues. Trimming left V 0 bases short and J 3 bases short, with 12 bases between. The CDR3 is CASSLDRGRNYEQYF. In DNA, the CDR3 is TGTGCCAGCAGCTTAGATCGGGGGCGGAACTACGAGCAGTACTTC.